The rows below give T cell receptor beta chains drawn from one sample of a study of post-analysis software for immune sequencing data. TCRdb called the PCR reads again in MiXCR, with one record for every CDR3 protein. In the table there are under 200,000 distinct CDR3 sequences, 29% of which are singletons. Sample: blood. The source of these receptors is a girl younger than 18 with multiple sclerosis. Both conserved end residues are part of each CDR3. Each record gives: clone size, D gene, CDR3 length, V gene, J gene, CDR3 DNA, CDR3 protein. The D gene is left open where the match is weak. The size of a clone is reported for some rows only, either as once, few or many, or as a class for expanded clones.

>NA|NA|12|TRBV6-6|TRBJ1-1
TGTGCCAGCAGCTACCGTGCTTGGGCGGCTTTCTTT
CASSYRAWAAFF
>NA|TRBD2|15|TRBV12-3/TRBV12-4|TRBJ2-5
TGTGCCAGCAGGAGCCCGGGACTAGTGGGCGGAGAGCAGTACTTC
CASRSPGLVGGEQYF
>once|NA|14|TRBV7-6|TRBJ2-2
TGTGCCAGCAGCTCCAGCCGGGCCACCGGGGAGCTGTTTTTT
CASSSSRATGELFF
>many|TRBD1|14|TRBV6-6|TRBJ1-6
TGTGCCAGCCATGACAGGGTTGGGTATTCACCCCTCCACTTT
CASHDRVGYSPLHF
>NA|TRBD1|16|TRBV11-2|TRBJ2-1
TGTGCCAGCAGTCCGCCCCGGGACAGGGTAGGCAATGAGCAGTTCTTC
CASSPPRDRVGNEQFF
>many|TRBD1|12|TRBV29-1|TRBJ1-2
TGCAGCGTTGGGACAGGGGGCTGGGGCTACACCTTC
CSVGTGGWGYTF
>NA|NA|15|TRBV12-3/TRBV12-4|TRBJ2-2
TGTGCCAGCAGTCCCGTCAGGGTGAGCACCGGGGAGCTGTTTTTT
CASSPVRVSTGELFF
>NA|NA|13|TRBV20-1|TRBJ2-5
TGCAGTGCCGTAAGGACAGAGAACAATGAGCAGTACTTC
CSAVRTENNEQYF
>few|TRBD1|14|TRBV12-3/TRBV12-4|TRBJ1-1
TGTGCCAGCAGTATGGGGACAGTCGGGGCTGAAGCTTTCTTT
CASSMGTVGAEAFF
>many|TRBD2|14|TRBV12-3/TRBV12-4|TRBJ2-7
TGTGCCAGCAGTTCGGAACTAGCGGGGCACGAGCAGTACTTC
CASSSELAGHEQYF
>many|NA|14|TRBV5-1|TRBJ2-7
TGCGCCAGCAGCTCCGGGTCTACCCTCTACGAGCAGTACTTC
CASSSGSTLYEQYF
>NA|NA|14|TRBV10-3|TRBJ1-5
TGTGCCATCAGTGAGTCGGGAGACGGACAGCCCCAGCATTTT
CAISESGDGQPQHF
>few|TRBD1|14|TRBV5-1|TRBJ1-2
TGCGCCAGCAGCAAGGGACAGGGAAGGAATGGCTACACCTTC
CASSKGQGRNGYTF
>NA|TRBD2|15|TRBV28|TRBJ2-7
TGTGCCAGCAGTTTAGTACCTGCGGGAGGGCGGGAGCAGTACTTC
CASSLVPAGGREQYF
>few|TRBD1|14|TRBV12-3/TRBV12-4|TRBJ1-2
TGTGCCAGCACCCCGACAGGGACCAGCTATGGCTACACCTTC
CASTPTGTSYGYTF
>few|NA|14|TRBV4-1|TRBJ2-7
TGCGCCAGCAGCCCCTGGGGAGGGGGCGACGAGCAGTACTTC
CASSPWGGGDEQYF
>NA|NA|16|TRBV27|TRBJ1-6
TGTGCCAGCAGTTTATCGAAAAGCCCTCGTAATTCACCCCTCCACTTT
CASSLSKSPRNSPLHF
>NA|TRBD1|15|TRBV28|TRBJ1-5
TGTGCCAGCAGAGCGACAGGGGTAAACCGTCAGCCCCAGCATTTT
CASRATGVNRQPQHF
>few|NA|16|TRBV5-1|TRBJ1-2
TGCGCCAGCAGCAAGGACGCTAAGGGGCTCGGGTATGGCTACACCTTC
CASSKDAKGLGYGYTF
>few|TRBD2|16|TRBV15|TRBJ2-3
TGTGCCACCAGCAGAAAGCTAGCGGGAGGGGGAGATACGCAGTATTTT
CATSRKLAGGGDTQYF
>many|NA|14|TRBV5-1|TRBJ2-7
TGCGCCAGCAGCTTGGACCTAGAGGGGTATGAGCAGTACTTC
CASSLDLEGYEQYF
>NA|TRBD2|16|TRBV7-8|TRBJ2-1
TGTGCCAACAGCCTTCTAGCGGGTTGGGAGTTCACTGAGCAGTTCTTC
CANSLLAGWEFTEQFF
>few|NA|14|TRBV28|TRBJ2-7
TGTGCCAGCACGGGGGCAGTCCCTCCCTACGAGCAGTACTTC
CASTGAVPPYEQYF
>many|NA|15|TRBV7-6|TRBJ2-7
TGTGCCAGCAGTTTGACTAGACGCTTGCGCTACGAGCAGTACTTC
CASSLTRRLRYEQYF
>once|TRBD1|14|TRBV20-1|TRBJ2-4
TGCAGTGCTAGAGTACAGGGGGCCAAAAGCATTCAGTACTTC
CSARVQGAKSIQYF
>many|TRBD1|14|TRBV2|TRBJ2-5
TGTGCCAGCAGTGGACAGGGATACCAAGAGACCCAGTACTTC
CASSGQGYQETQYF
>many|NA|15|TRBV12-3/TRBV12-4|TRBJ1-5
TGTGCCAGCAGTCTGTCGGTGGGGAGCAATCAGCCCCAGCATTTT
CASSLSVGSNQPQHF
>many|NA|13|TRBV6-4|TRBJ2-1
TGTGCCAGCAGCCCCTGGCCGCGGGAAGCGCAGTTCTTC
CASSPWPREAQFF
>NA|TRBD2|18|TRBV7-2|TRBJ2-1
TGTGCCAGCAGCTTATATGGGACTAGCGGGGGGGCCGTGAATGAGCAGTTCTTC
CASSLYGTSGGAVNEQFF
>few|TRBD2|15|TRBV5-1|TRBJ2-4
TGCGCCAGCAGCTTGGGGACTAGCGGCTACAATGAGCAGTACTTC
CASSLGTSGYNEQYF
>few|TRBD1|17|TRBV12-3/TRBV12-4|TRBJ2-6
TGTGCCAGCAGCTCTCGACAGGGGAATGCTGGGGCCAACGTCCTGACTTTC
CASSSRQGNAGANVLTF
>many|TRBD1|17|TRBV15|TRBJ2-7
TGTGCCACCAGCAGAAAGGGACAGGGGAGTATTAGCTACGAGCAGTACTTC
CATSRKGQGSISYEQYF
>many|TRBD1|12|TRBV20-1|TRBJ2-7
TGCAGTGGCAAGGGACAGGGCTACGAGCAGTACTTC
CSGKGQGYEQYF
>NA|NA|13|TRBV25-1|TRBJ1-2
TGTGCCAGCAGTGAGGGAAGGACCTATGGCTACACCTTC
CASSEGRTYGYTF
>many|NA|15|TRBV12-3/TRBV12-4|TRBJ2-6
TGTGCCAGCAGGGATCGAAGGGCCGGGGCCAACGTCCTGACTTTC
CASRDRRAGANVLTF
>many|NA|13|TRBV29-1|TRBJ1-1
TGCAGCGCCCGCTGGGGGGGCCACACTGAAGCTTTCTTT
CSARWGGHTEAFF
>many|NA|15|TRBV5-1|TRBJ2-1
TGCGCCAGCAGCTTGGACCAAATCTACTACAATGAGCAGTTCTTC
CASSLDQIYYNEQFF
>NA|NA|13|TRBV19|TRBJ2-1
TGTGCCAGTAGTATTCCGAGGGGAAATGAGCAGTTCTTC
CASSIPRGNEQFF
>many|TRBD2|15|TRBV15|TRBJ2-7
TGTGCCACCAGCAGAGAGTGGGGGGGCTCCTACGAGCAGTACTTC
CATSREWGGSYEQYF
>few|NA|15|TRBV5-4|TRBJ2-2
TGTGCCAGTAGCCCCTTGGCAGAGAACACCGGGGAGCTGTTTTTT
CASSPLAENTGELFF
>many|NA|16|TRBV12-3/TRBV12-4|TRBJ2-6
TGTGCCAGCAGTACCCGCGGAGGCGATGGGGCCAACGTCCTGACTTTC
CASSTRGGDGANVLTF
>few|NA|14|TRBV5-1|TRBJ1-1
TGCGCCAGCAGCTCAGACAGGCGGCGCACTGAAGCTTTCTTT
CASSSDRRRTEAFF
>NA|TRBD2|16|TRBV5-1|TRBJ2-1
TGCGCCAGCAGCTTGGGGATAGCGGGAGGTTTGCGTGAGCAGTTCTTC
CASSLGIAGGLREQFF
>NA|NA|15|TRBV28|TRBJ1-1
TGTGCCAGCAGTTTCACCCGGACAACTAACACTGAAGCTTTCTTT
CASSFTRTTNTEAFF
>NA|NA|17|TRBV7-9|TRBJ2-6
TGTGCCAGCAGCCCCCTTAGGGCACTCTCTGGGGCCAACGTCCTGACTTTC
CASSPLRALSGANVLTF
>once|NA|13|TRBV4-2|TRBJ2-1
TGTGCCAGCAGCCAAGAGAGGAGGGAAGTTCCGTTCTTC
CASSQERREVPFF
>many|NA|14|TRBV5-1|TRBJ2-1
TGCGCCAGCAGCTTGGGGCCGGTCTTCAATGAGCAGTTCTTC
CASSLGPVFNEQFF
>NA|TRBD2|16|TRBV7-2|TRBJ2-1
TGTGCCAGCAGCCGGAGCGGGGCCAGCTCCTACAATGAGCAGTTCTTC
CASSRSGASSYNEQFF